This entry describes one T cell receptor beta chain. These data originate in a study of CD8 T cells in Susac syndrome. The overall study: Patients with Susac syndrome, at blood draw, were therapy-naive, on corticosteroids, or on intravenous immunoglobulin alone.

A quantity of about 0.5 to 1 ug RNA underwent reverse transcription using random hexamers. With immunoSEQ multiplex PCR, TCR beta CDR3 was amplified across 54 Vbeta and 13 Jbeta. TCRdb recomputed calls from the immunoSEQ multiplex PCR reads with MiXCR, one row per CDR3 protein. The sample holds roughly 89,000 distinct CDR3 sequences, about 96% seen once. From blood CD8+ and CD4+ T cells, TCR beta sequences were generated. CDR1 and CDR2 from the germline V gene are MNHEY and SVGEGT. The CDR3 is made up of 10 amino acids. This chain uses TRBV6-2 or TRBV6-3 with TRBJ2-5, with D unresolved. Sequences were obtained from CD8+ T cells from PBMCs. The receptor's source is a human donor with Susac syndrome. DNA for the CDR3: TGTGTCACGGAGTCGGAGACCCAGTACTTC. Amino acid sequence: CVTESETQYF.